A single sample is the source of the 14 T cell receptor beta chains below, sequenced in a study of vaccination effects on CD4 cells after COVID-19. Method: immunoSEQ multiplex PCR; TCRdb's copy keeps in-frame clones and lacks some. The sample holds some 68,000 clones; around 76% are singletons and the top ten take 3.5% to 4.5%. These receptors have no known antigen. Sequencing in the ViraFEST assay came after antigen-specific CD4+ T cells had been expanded with viral peptide pools, which were used to stimulate PBMC. Isolating CD4+ T cells followed about 11 days of culture. Nucleocapsid antibodies were negative in the vaccine recipients, who had never had SARS-CoV-2 infection. The specimen comprised CD4+ T cells from PBMCs cultured with HCoV-OC43 spike peptides, sampled before COVID-19 vaccination. Subset specified: HCoV-OC43 spike overlapping peptide pool stimulation. The source is a human donor who received a COVID-19 vaccine.

The chain has TRBV7-2 and TRBJ2-3; D assignment may be TRBD1 or TRBD2 (5 bases each). Germline V CDR1 and CDR2: SGHTA, FQGNSA. The CDR3 is made up of 13 amino acids. V was clipped by 3 bases and J by 2 bases, with 6 bases between them. The CDR3 here is CASSFGATDTQYF. The CDR3 DNA sequence: TGTGCCAGCAGCTTCGGGGCCACAGATACGCAGTATTTT.

The chain has TRBV6-5 and TRBJ2-4; tentatively, D is TRBD1 or TRBD2 (5 bases each). CDR1 is MNHEY, CDR2 SVGAGI, per germline. The CDR3 totals 13 residues. V was trimmed by 0 bases and J by 9 bases, leaving 9 bases between them. CDR3 in DNA: TGTGCCAGCAGTTACTCGAGGGACGGCATTCAGTACTTC. Residues: CASSYSRDGIQYF.

This clone was recorded a few times. The chain is built from TRBV18 and TRBJ1-5, with 12 nucleotides matching TRBD1. V shed 2 bases, J shed 5 bases, and the junction held 4 bases outside the gene matches. CDR3 size: 16 residues. CDR1 is KGHSH, CDR2 LQKENI, per germline. This CDR3 is CASSPGTGGLDQPQHF. The CDR3 bases are TGTGCCAGCTCACCAGGGACAGGGGGCTTAGATCAGCCCCAGCATTTT.

This chain links TRBV5-1 with TRBJ2-3; D unresolved. Germline V CDR1 and CDR2: SGHRS, YFSETQ. There are 15 residues in the CDR3. Trimming removed 2 bases from V and 1 base from J, with 11 bases in between. The CDR3 bases are TGCGCCAGCAGCTTAGGACCGGCTGGCACAGATACGCAGTATTTT. Protein: CASSLGPAGTDTQYF.

This rearrangement joins TRBV5-1 to TRBJ2-1, with D uncertain. Germline V gene sequence: CDR1 SGHRS, CDR2 YFSETQ. Trimming took 4 bases from V and 7 from J, leaving 18 bases between them. This CDR3 spans 15 amino acids. As DNA, the CDR3 is TGCGCCAGCAGCCAGAGTGCCGCTGGGCTAAATGAGCAGTTCTTC. Protein product: CASSQSAAGLNEQFF.

The chain couples TRBV3-1 (or the pseudogene TRBV3-2) to TRBJ1-2, with 7 nucleotides matching TRBD1. J gave up 8 bases and V 0 bases, and 12 bases lay outside the gene matches. This CDR3 region has 16 residues. From germline, CDR1 is LGHDT and CDR2 YNNKEL (reference sequence). CDR3 sequence: CASSQERTGLSAGYTF. Written as DNA, the CDR3 is TGTGCCAGCAGCCAAGAAAGGACAGGCCTTAGTGCGGGCTACACCTTC.

CDR3 amino acids: CASSTETGRAFF. As DNA, the CDR3 is TGCGCCAGCAGCACTGAAACAGGGAGAGCTTTCTTT. This chain links TRBV5-1 with TRBJ1-1, with D possibly TRBD1 on 6 matching bases. CDR1 and CDR2 from the germline V gene are SGHRS and YFSETQ. The CDR3 has 12 residues. Trimming stripped 4 bases from V and 10 bases from J, with 14 bases between.

The chain joins TRBV3-1 (or the pseudogene TRBV3-2) to TRBJ2-3; D ambiguous. The CDR3 is made up of 12 amino acids. V was pared by 4 bases and J by 7 bases, with 9 bases between. Germline loops: CDR1 LGHDT, CDR2 YNNKEL (reference sequence). CDR3 nucleotides: TGTGCCAGCAGCCCGGGCAGTTATACGCAGTATTTT. Translating it yields CASSPGSYTQYF.

The CDR3 is CAWGTGTYTEAFF. In DNA form, the CDR3 reads TGTGCCTGGGGGACAGGGACCTACACTGAAGCTTTCTTT. V is TRBV30 and J is TRBJ1-1; TRBD1 matches at 9 bases. This CDR3 contains 13 residues. After removal of 5 bases from V and 3 bases from J, the junction contained 4 bases not matched to a gene. From germline, CDR1 is GTSNPN and CDR2 SVGIG (reference sequence). The variable domain in full, completed from reference TRBV30 and TRBJ1-1, reads SQTIHQWPATLVQPVGSPLSLECTVEGTSNPNLYWYRQAAGRGLQLLFYSVGIGQISSEVPQNLSASRPQDRQFILSSKKLLLSDSGFYLCAWGTGTYTEAFFGQGTRLTVV.

The CDR3 protein is CASSGEAAYEQYV. The DNA of the CDR3 is TGTGCCAGCAGCGGGGAGGCAGCCTACGAGCAGTACGTC. The rearrangement joins TRBV2 to TRBJ2-7; weak D call: TRBD2 (6 bases). Germline assignment: CDR1 SNHLY and CDR2 FYNNEI. Trimming took off 6 bases at V and 2 bases at J, with 11 bases between the two ends. The CDR3 totals 13 residues.

The rearrangement uses TRBV5-1 and TRBJ2-5; TRBD2 matches at 8 bases. Germline lookup yields CDR1 SGHRS and CDR2 YFSETQ. The CDR3 sequence is 16 residues long. After removal of 0 bases from V and 5 bases from J, the junction contained 9 bases not matched to a gene. The chain's CDR3 is CASSLDIAGLGETQYF. CDR3 nucleotide sequence: TGCGCCAGCAGCTTGGATATAGCGGGGCTTGGGGAGACCCAGTACTTC.

The chain combines TRBV7-9 with TRBJ1-5, with a weak D call TRBD1 (6 bases). CDR1 and CDR2 (germline): SEHNR, FQNEAQ (reference sequence). The ends were cut back, 4 bases at V and 5 bases at J, with 9 bases in the middle. The CDR3 has 13 residues. CDR3 amino acids: CASSSDSYQPQHF. Here the CDR3 DNA reads TGTGCCAGCAGCTCGGACAGCTATCAGCCCCAGCATTTT. Combining the CDR3 with reference TRBV7-9 and TRBJ1-5 gives the whole variable domain DTGVSQNPRHKITKRGQNVTFRCDPISEHNRLYWYRQTLGQGPEFLTYFQNEAQLEKSRLLSDRFSAERPKGSFSTLEIQRTEQGDSAMYLCASSSDSYQPQHFGDGTRLSIL.

The chain couples TRBV5-1 to TRBJ2-3; D perhaps matches TRBD2 (5 bases). CDR3 size: 15 residues. The ends were cut back, 4 bases at V and 1 base at J, with 13 bases in the middle. The germline CDR1 and CDR2 sequences are SGHRS and YFSETQ. The CDR3 DNA sequence: TGCGCCAGCAGCACGGACTTTACCCGCACAGATACGCAGTATTTT. Protein product: CASSTDFTRTDTQYF.

The chain has TRBV20-1 and TRBJ1-6, with unresolved D. This CDR3 is 10 amino acids long. Deletions cut 5 bases from V and 6 bases from J, with 2 bases between. The germline CDR1 and CDR2 sequences are DFQATT and SNEGSKA (reference sequence). The DNA of the CDR3 is TGCAGTGCTGGTAATTCACCCCTCCACTTT. Its protein is CSAGNSPLHF.